The rows below give T cell receptor beta chains drawn from one sample of a study of OX40 agonist ivuxolimab in advanced cancers. Measured with immunoSEQ multiplex PCR; TCRdb has only the in-frame clones, and not every one. The data contain tens of thousands of clones, approximately 90% of them singletons. The sequences come from CD4+ or CD8+ T cells sorted from blood, collected in a trial of the OX40 agonist ivuxolimab. These receptors were collected from an adult with an advanced solid tumor such as melanoma, head and neck, liver or kidney cancer. Both conserved end residues are part of each CDR3. Each record gives: D gene, clone size, J gene, V gene, CDR3 DNA, CDR3 protein. The D gene is left open where the match is weak. Size values are once, few and many counts, or a class for expanded clones, and some rows have none.

>-|-|TRBJ1-1|TRBV12-5
TGTGCTAGTGGTTTGGTCCCGGGGACTTCCTCCCGGGAGACTGAAGCTTTCTTT
CASGLVPGTSSRETEAFF
>-|-|TRBJ1-1|TRBV27
TGTGCCAGCAGTGAGGACACCTTAAACACTGAAGCTTTCTTT
CASSEDTLNTEAFF
>-|-|TRBJ1-1|TRBV10-3
TGTGCCATCAGCGAAACAGGGAACACTGAAGCTTTCTTT
CAISETGNTEAFF
>-|-|TRBJ2-7|TRBV7-9
TGTGCCAGCAGCAACTGGACCCTCTACGAGCAGTACTTC
CASSNWTLYEQYF
>TRBD2|once|TRBJ2-2|TRBV30
TGTGCCTGGAGTGTGGTAGGACTAGCTTCCGGGGAGCTGTTTTTT
CAWSVVGLASGELFF
>TRBD1|-|TRBJ1-5|TRBV15
TGTGCCACCAGCAGAGGCAGGACAGGCCCTAGCAATCAGCCCCAGCATTTT
CATSRGRTGPSNQPQHF
>TRBD2|-|TRBJ2-5|TRBV7-6
TGTGCCAGCAGCTTAAATGGACTAGCGGAGACCCAGTACTTC
CASSLNGLAETQYF
>TRBD1|-|TRBJ2-7|TRBV10-3
TGTGCCATCACGATAACCGGACAGGGCTACGAGCAGTACTTC
CAITITGQGYEQYF
>-|few|TRBJ1-5|TRBV9
TGTGCCAGCAGCGTAGCTGGGAATCAGCCCCAGCATTTT
CASSVAGNQPQHF
>-|-|TRBJ1-2|TRBV27
TGTGCCAGCAGGGTAGGAGGGGCCGCTAGCTATGGCTACACCTTC
CASRVGGAASYGYTF
>-|-|TRBJ1-2|TRBV19
TGTGCCAGTAGTATTGGTGAAGGGGGATTCTATGGCTACACCTTC
CASSIGEGGFYGYTF
>TRBD2|-|TRBJ2-5|TRBV6-1
TGTGCCAGCAGTGGAAGCGGGAGAACGGAGACCCAGTACTTC
CASSGSGRTETQYF
>-|-|TRBJ1-6|TRBV7-3
TGTGCCAGCAGCTTAAGACCTCAGGGCTCCTATAATTCACCCCTCCACTTT
CASSLRPQGSYNSPLHF
>-|-|TRBJ2-4|TRBV7-6
TGTGCCAGCAGCTTAGGGTGGGGAAACATTCAGTACTTC
CASSLGWGNIQYF
>-|-|TRBJ1-5|TRBV27
TGTGCCAGCAGTCCTACAGGGTTAAATCAGCCCCAGCATTTT
CASSPTGLNQPQHF
>TRBD2|-|TRBJ2-7|TRBV7-9
TGTGCCAGCAGCACCCTAGGTGCGGGAGGTGACGAGCAGTACTTC
CASSTLGAGGDEQYF
>TRBD2|-|TRBJ2-3|TRBV27
TGTGCCAGCAGTCTCGGGCGCGGGGGTACGCAGTATTTT
CASSLGRGGTQYF
>-|-|TRBJ2-7|TRBV25-1
TGTGCCAGCAGCGAGCCCAGTTGGGGGAAATACGAGCAGTACTTC
CASSEPSWGKYEQYF
>-|-|TRBJ1-6|TRBV11-2
TGTGCCAGCAGCTTATTGAGGAATTCACCCCTCCACTTT
CASSLLRNSPLHF
>-|-|TRBJ1-1|TRBV7-2
TGTGCCAGCAGCTTAGAATCTGGGGGGACTGAAGCTTTCTTT
CASSLESGGTEAFF